This TCR beta chain was documented in a study of blood T cell repertoires in COVID-19. The protocol was immunoSEQ multiplex PCR, while the TCRdb copy is restricted to in-frame clones and leaves out a portion. Altogether 200,000 to 250,000 clones are present, roughly 84% being singletons, with the ten largest covering approximately 4%. This sequence originates from a woman at least 80 years old with acute or convalescent COVID-19. The sequenced sample was peripheral blood.

CDR3 coding DNA: TGTGCCAGCAGCCCCGGACTAGCTATTACAGATACGCAGTATTTT. It specifies CASSPGLAITDTQYF. The chain has TRBV11-3 and TRBJ2-3; 8 bases align to TRBD2. After removal of 5 bases from V and 3 bases from J, the junction contained 7 bases not matched to a gene. CDR3 size: 15 residues. In germline, CDR1 is SGHNT, CDR2 YENEEA.